This T cell receptor beta chain originates from a study of T cell repertoires in cytomegalovirus infection. Looking at the study overall: Both recently identified HLA-C-restricted and well-studied HLA-B-restricted CMV epitopes were used in the study. In public TCR beta signatures, there were indications of both CMV infection and matching HLA type. Points from the study as a whole: What dominated the ex vivo response were HLA-C-restricted CMV-specific TCR beta clonotypes.

The ends were cut back, 2 bases at V and 2 bases at J, with 3 bases in the middle. The CDR3 totals 12 residues. MiXCR, applied by TCRdb to the reads, yields one record per CDR3 protein. The repertoire consists of about 110,000 distinct CDR3 sequences, with 42% occurring once and the leading ten covering just under 75%. Only a few counts were recorded for this clonotype. What it recognizes is unknown. This TCR derives from a human donor in good health (CMV status not recorded). Some clones in this sample may be carry-over from other donors' samples. The gene calls are TRBV12-3 or TRBV12-4 and TRBJ2-5, with no clear D. The sample here was CD8+ T cells from cultured PBMCs, taken from culture after CMV antigen stimulation. CDR3 residues: CASSLIQETQYF. The DNA of the CDR3 is TGTGCCAGCAGTTTAATACAAGAGACCCAGTACTTC.